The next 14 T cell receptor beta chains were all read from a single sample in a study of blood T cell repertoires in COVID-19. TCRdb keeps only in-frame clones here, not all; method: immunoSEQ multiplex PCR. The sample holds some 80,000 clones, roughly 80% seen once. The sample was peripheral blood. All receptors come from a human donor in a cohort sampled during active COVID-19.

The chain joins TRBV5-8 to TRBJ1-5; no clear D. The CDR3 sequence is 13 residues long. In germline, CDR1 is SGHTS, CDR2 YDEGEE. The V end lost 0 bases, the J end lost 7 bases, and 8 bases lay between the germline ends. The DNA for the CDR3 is TGTGCCAGCAGCTTGGGATTGGGCCAGCCCCAGCATTTT. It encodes CASSLGLGQPQHF.

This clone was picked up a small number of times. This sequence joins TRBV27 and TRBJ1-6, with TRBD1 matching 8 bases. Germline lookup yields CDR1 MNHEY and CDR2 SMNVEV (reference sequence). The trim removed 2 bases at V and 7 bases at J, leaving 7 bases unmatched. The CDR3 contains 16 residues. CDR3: CASSLIPTGANSPLHF. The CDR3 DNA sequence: TGTGCCAGCAGTTTAATCCCGACAGGGGCAAATTCACCCCTCCACTTT.

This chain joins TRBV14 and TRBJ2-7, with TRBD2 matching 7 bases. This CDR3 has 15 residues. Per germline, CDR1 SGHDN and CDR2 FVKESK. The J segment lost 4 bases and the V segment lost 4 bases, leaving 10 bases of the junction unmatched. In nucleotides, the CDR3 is TGTGCCAGCAGCCCCAAAGTAATGCGGGGGTACGAGCAGTACTTC. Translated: CASSPKVMRGYEQYF.

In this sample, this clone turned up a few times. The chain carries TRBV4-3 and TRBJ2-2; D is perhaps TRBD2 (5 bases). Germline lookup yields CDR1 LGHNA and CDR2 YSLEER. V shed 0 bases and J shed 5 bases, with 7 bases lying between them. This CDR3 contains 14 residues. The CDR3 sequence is CASSQDPGTGELFF. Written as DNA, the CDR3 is TGCGCCAGCAGCCAAGATCCGGGGACCGGGGAGCTGTTTTTT.

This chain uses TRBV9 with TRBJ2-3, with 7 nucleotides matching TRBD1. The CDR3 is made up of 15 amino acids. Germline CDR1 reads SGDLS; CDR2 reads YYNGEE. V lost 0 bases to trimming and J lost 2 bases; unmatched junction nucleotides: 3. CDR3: CASSVEGQDTDTQYF. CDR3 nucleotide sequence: TGTGCCAGCAGCGTAGAAGGACAGGACACAGATACGCAGTATTTT.

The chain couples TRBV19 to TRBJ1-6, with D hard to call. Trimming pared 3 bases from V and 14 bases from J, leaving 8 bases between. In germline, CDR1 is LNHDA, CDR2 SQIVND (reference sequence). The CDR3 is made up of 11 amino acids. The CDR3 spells CASSMGPALHF. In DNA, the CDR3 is TGTGCCAGTAGTATGGGCCCGGCCCTCCACTTT.

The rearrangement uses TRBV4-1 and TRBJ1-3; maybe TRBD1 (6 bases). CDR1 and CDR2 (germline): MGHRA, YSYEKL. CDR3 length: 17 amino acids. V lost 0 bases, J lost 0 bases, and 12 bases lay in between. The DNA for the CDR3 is TGCGCCAGCAGCCAAGATGGGAGGGGGAGCTCTGGAAACACCATATATTTT. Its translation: CASSQDGRGSSGNTIYF.

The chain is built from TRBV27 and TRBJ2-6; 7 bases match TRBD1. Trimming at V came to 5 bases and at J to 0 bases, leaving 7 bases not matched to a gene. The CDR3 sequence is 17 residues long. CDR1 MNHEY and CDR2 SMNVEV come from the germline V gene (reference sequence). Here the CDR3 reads CASSPGTAGSGANVLTF. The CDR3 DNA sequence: TGTGCCAGCAGTCCCGGGACAGCCGGCTCTGGGGCCAACGTCCTGACTTTC.

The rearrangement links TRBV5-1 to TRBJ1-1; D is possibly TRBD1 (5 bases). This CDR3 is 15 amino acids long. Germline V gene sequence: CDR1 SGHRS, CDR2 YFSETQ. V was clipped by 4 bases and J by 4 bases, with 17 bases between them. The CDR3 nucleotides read TGCGCCAGCAGCCTGGGCCGGCCGGGGGGCACTGAAGCTTTCTTT. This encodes CASSLGRPGGTEAFF.

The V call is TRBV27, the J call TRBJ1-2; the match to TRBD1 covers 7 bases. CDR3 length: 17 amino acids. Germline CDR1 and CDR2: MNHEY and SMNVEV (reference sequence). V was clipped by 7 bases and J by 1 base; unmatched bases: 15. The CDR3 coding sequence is TGTGCCAGCATCAACAGGGGCTCCCTGCTGCTTAACTATGGCTACACCTTC. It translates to CASINRGSLLLNYGYTF.

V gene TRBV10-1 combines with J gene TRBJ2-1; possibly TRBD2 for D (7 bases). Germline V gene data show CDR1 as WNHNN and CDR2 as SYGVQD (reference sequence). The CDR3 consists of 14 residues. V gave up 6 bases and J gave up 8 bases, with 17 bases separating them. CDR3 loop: CASSRGAPSHEQFF. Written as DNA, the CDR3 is TGCGCCAGCAGCCGGGGGGCCCCCTCCCATGAGCAGTTCTTC.

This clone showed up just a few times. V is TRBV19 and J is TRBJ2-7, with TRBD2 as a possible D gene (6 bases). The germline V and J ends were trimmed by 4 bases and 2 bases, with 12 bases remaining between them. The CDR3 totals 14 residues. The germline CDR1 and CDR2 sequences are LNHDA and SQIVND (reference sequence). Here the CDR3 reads CASSTSGVPYEQYF. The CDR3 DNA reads TGTGCCAGTAGTACCTCGGGAGTACCCTACGAGCAGTACTTC.

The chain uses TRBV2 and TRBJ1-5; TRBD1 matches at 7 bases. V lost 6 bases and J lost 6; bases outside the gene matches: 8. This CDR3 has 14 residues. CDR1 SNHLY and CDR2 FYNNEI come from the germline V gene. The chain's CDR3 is CASRETGSGQPQHF. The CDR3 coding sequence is TGTGCCAGCAGGGAGACAGGGTCCGGTCAGCCCCAGCATTTT.

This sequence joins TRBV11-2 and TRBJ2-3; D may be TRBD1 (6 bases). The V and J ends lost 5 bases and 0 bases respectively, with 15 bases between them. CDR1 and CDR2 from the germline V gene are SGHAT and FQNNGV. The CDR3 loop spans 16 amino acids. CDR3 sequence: CASSGQGTLSTDTQYF. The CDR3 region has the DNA TGTGCCAGCAGCGGGCAGGGGACACTTAGCACAGATACGCAGTATTTT.